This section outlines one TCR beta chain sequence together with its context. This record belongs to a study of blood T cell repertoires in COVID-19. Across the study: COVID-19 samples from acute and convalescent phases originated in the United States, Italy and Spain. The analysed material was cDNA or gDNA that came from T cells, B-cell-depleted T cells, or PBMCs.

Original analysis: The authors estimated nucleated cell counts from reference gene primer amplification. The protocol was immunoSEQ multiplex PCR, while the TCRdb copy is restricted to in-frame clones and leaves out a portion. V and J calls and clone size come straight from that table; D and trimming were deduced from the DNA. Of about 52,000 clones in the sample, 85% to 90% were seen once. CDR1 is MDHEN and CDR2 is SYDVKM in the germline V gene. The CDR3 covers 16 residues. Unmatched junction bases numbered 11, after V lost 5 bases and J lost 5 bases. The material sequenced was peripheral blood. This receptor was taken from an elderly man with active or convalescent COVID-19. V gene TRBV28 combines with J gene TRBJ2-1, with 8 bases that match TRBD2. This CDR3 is CASSASTAGDDNEQFF. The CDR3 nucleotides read TGTGCCAGCAGTGCCTCGACAGCGGGGGATGACAATGAGCAGTTCTTC.